The 15 T cell receptor beta chains listed next were all sequenced from one sample in a study of spatial heterogeneity in lung cancer (dated by TCRdb to 2018 to 2020). The sample's time point label, in plain terms: sample taken at primary tumor resection. The library came from 5' RACE. TCRdb names NextSeq 500 as the instrument used. Through fastp at Q25 and MiXCR, TCRdb rebuilt clones from the public reads, retaining in-frame beta chains. For every CDR3 protein sequence, its rows merge into one entry that carries the most common genes and DNA. This sample comprises 20,000 to 25,000 distinct CDR3 sequences, roughly 4.5% of them detected only once. The ten largest clones represent about 7.2% of the sample. The sample was PBMCs, taken at surgery. These receptors came from a male donor with early-stage non-small cell lung cancer.

This clonotype was counted at least ten times. The V gene is TRBV7-2, the J gene TRBJ2-1, with TRBD2 matching over 12 bases. Germline V lookup: CDR1 SGHTA, CDR2 FQGNSA. This CDR3 is built from 17 residues. V lost 2 bases to trimming and J lost 4 bases; unmatched junction nucleotides: 6. DNA for the CDR3: TGTGCCAGCAGCTTAATGGGCCTAGCGGGAGGGTACAATGAGCAGTTCTTC. Protein: CASSLMGLAGGYNEQFF.

The sample holds many counts of this clonotype. The genes are TRBV7-9 and TRBJ1-6; no clear D gene. This CDR3 has 13 amino acids. Germline CDR1 and CDR2: SEHNR and FQNEAQ (reference sequence). The V end was cut by 1 base, the J end by 8 bases, with 6 bases between. The CDR3 here is CASSLEGDSPLHF. The CDR3 nucleotides are TGTGCCAGCAGCTTAGAGGGTGATTCACCCCTCCACTTT.

The chain is built from TRBV12-5 and TRBJ2-5, with 16 nucleotides matching TRBD2. The V and J ends lost 6 bases and 1 base, in that order; junction bases with no gene match: 5. The CDR3 totals 17 residues. CDR1 is LGHNT and CDR2 is FRNRAP in the germline V gene. The CDR3 nucleotides are TGTGCTAGTGGAGGCGGGACTAGCGGGGGGGTCCAAGAGACCCAGTACTTC. It codes for CASGGGTSGGVQETQYF.

The sample holds many counts of this clonotype. The V and J genes are TRBV7-6 and TRBJ2-7; D remains unclear. The CDR3 has 13 residues. The germline V gene encodes CDR1 SGHVS and CDR2 FNYEAQ. Trimming took off 1 base at V and 4 bases at J, with 8 bases between the two ends. The CDR3 is CASSLGGKYEQYF. In DNA form, the CDR3 reads TGTGCCAGCAGCTTAGGGGGAAAATACGAGCAGTACTTC. The complete variable domain, with remaining parts taken from reference TRBV7-6 and TRBJ2-7, reads GAGVSQSPRYKVTKRGQDVALRCDPISGHVSLYWYRQALGQGPEFLTYFNYEAQQDKSGLPNDRFSAERPEGSISTLTIQRTEQRDSAMYRCASSLGGKYEQYFGPGTRLTVT.

This clonotype was picked up many times. CDR3 sequence reads: CASRSAGTGDFEAFF. The CDR3 DNA reads TGTGCCAGCAGGTCGGCCGGGACAGGTGATTTTGAAGCTTTCTTT. V is TRBV6-5 and J is TRBJ1-1, with 8 bases aligning to TRBD1. CDR3 length: 15 amino acids. Trimming removed 6 bases from V and 7 bases from J; junction bases left unmatched: 13. Germline values: CDR1 MNHEY, CDR2 SVGAGI.

This clonotype was counted at least ten times. The genes are TRBV9 and TRBJ2-3, with TRBD1 matching over 8 bases. V trimming: 1 base; J trimming: 9 bases; junction bases outside the gene matches: 4. The CDR3 consists of 13 residues. The germline CDR1 and CDR2 sequences are SGDLS and YYNGEE. In nucleotides, the CDR3 is TGTGCCAGCAGCGTAACGGGGACAGGCACGCAGTATTTT. Translating gives CASSVTGTGTQYF.

There are many counts of this clonotype. This rearrangement joins TRBV29-1 to TRBJ2-3; 7 bases are a match to TRBD1. CDR1 is SQVTM and CDR2 is ANQGSEA in the germline V gene. The CDR3 runs 18 residues. Losses at the gene ends were 8 bases for V and 0 bases for J; bases not matched to a gene: 20. CDR3 sequence: CSTRGVTGARLSTDTQYF. Here the CDR3 DNA reads TGCAGCACGAGAGGAGTTACAGGGGCCCGTCTCAGCACAGATACGCAGTATTTT.

This clonotype showed up just a few times. The rearrangement joins TRBV7-2 to TRBJ2-4; D may match TRBD1 or TRBD2 (7 bases each). V was cut by 4 bases and J by 3 bases, with 16 bases left in between. The CDR3 covers 16 residues. The V gene's germline CDR1 is SGHTA and CDR2 FQGNSA. Written as DNA, the CDR3 is TGTGCCAGCAGCTGGCCTCAGGGGGGGAGCAAAAACATTCAGTACTTC. As protein: CASSWPQGGSKNIQYF. Full variable domain (rest looked up from reference TRBV7-2 and TRBJ2-4): GAGVSQSPSNKVTEKGKDVELRCDPISGHTALYWYRQSLGQGLEFLIYFQGNSAPDKSGLPSDRFSAERTGGSVSTLTIQRTQQEDSAVYLCASSWPQGGSKNIQYFGAGTRLSVL.

Comments on this clonotype: A much larger clone sits a single nucleotide away, making a read error possible. This chain connects TRBV6-5 to TRBJ2-5; weak D call: TRBD1 (6 bases). The V end lost 4 bases, the J end lost 5 bases, and 17 bases lay between the germline ends. The CDR3 covers 15 residues. Germline assignment: CDR1 MNHEY and CDR2 SVGAGI. The DNA for the CDR3 is TGTGCCAGCAGTTTCTCGACAGGTAACCGGGAGACCCAGTACTTC. Protein product: CASSFSTGNRETQYF.

This clonotype was detected many times. The J gene is TRBJ1-2, the V gene TRBV28; a possible D gene is TRBD1 (5 bases). Germline lookup yields CDR1 MDHEN and CDR2 SYDVKM. This CDR3 has 13 residues. Between the trimmed V and J ends, which lost 3 bases and 2 bases, there was a span of 7 bases. Here the CDR3 DNA reads TGTGCCAGCAGTTTCGACAGAAACTATGGCTACACCTTC. As protein: CASSFDRNYGYTF.

This clonotype was detected ten times or more. V usage is TRBV29-1 and J usage is TRBJ2-7; TRBD1 matches 7 bases. The germline CDR1 and CDR2 sequences are SQVTM and ANQGSEA. The CDR3 is 12 residues long. V trimming: 6 bases; J trimming: 3 bases; junction bases outside the gene matches: 5. This CDR3 is CSVQGLHYEQYF. The CDR3 nucleotides read TGCAGCGTACAGGGGCTACACTACGAGCAGTACTTC.

This clonotype was detected many times. This sequence joins TRBV29-1 and TRBJ2-1, with TRBD2 identical over 9 bases. V lost 6 bases to trimming and J lost 4 bases; unmatched junction nucleotides: 7. CDR1 is SQVTM and CDR2 is ANQGSEA in the germline V gene. The CDR3 covers 14 residues. The CDR3 spells CSVPGTSLYNEQFF. The CDR3 bases are TGCAGCGTACCCGGGACTAGCCTTTACAATGAGCAGTTCTTC.

This clonotype was seen at least ten times. This chain connects TRBV3-1 to TRBJ1-1; D perhaps matches TRBD1 (6 bases). The CDR3 is made up of 14 amino acids. V lost 5 bases and J 3 bases, leaving 13 bases between the germline ends. Germline-derived CDR1 and CDR2 are LGHDT and YNNKEL (reference sequence). The CDR3 DNA sequence: TGTGCCAGCAGCGGCCGCCAGGGGTACACTGAAGCTTTCTTT. Translated: CASSGRQGYTEAFF.

The V gene is TRBV20-1, the J gene TRBJ2-3; no firm D call. The CDR3 has 13 amino acids. Germline assignment: CDR1 DFQATT and CDR2 SNEGSKA (reference sequence). V lost 6 bases to trimming and J lost 4 bases, with 14 bases between them. CDR3: CSAQWGIADTQYF. DNA for the CDR3: TGCAGTGCCCAATGGGGTATTGCAGATACGCAGTATTTT.

This clonotype was recorded at least ten times. The rearrangement links TRBV11-2 to TRBJ2-3; no reliable D call. This CDR3 is 13 amino acids long. V shed 7 bases and J shed 5 bases, with 13 bases lying between them. Germline CDR1 is SGHAT and CDR2 is FQNNGV. The CDR3 reads CASNPTRGDTQYF. The CDR3 DNA reads as TGTGCCAGCAACCCAACCCGTGGAGATACGCAGTATTTT.